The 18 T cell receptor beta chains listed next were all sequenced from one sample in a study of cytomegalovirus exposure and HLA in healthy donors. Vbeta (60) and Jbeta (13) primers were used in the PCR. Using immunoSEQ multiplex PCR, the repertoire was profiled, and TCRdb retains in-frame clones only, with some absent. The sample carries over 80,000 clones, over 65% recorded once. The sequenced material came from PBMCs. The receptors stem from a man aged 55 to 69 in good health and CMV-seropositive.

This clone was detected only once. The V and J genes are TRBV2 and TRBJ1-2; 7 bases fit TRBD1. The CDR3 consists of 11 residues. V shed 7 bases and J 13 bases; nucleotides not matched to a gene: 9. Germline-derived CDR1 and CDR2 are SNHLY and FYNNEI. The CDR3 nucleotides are TGTGCCAGCACCCGGGACAGCCCTTTCACCTTC. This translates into CASTRDSPFTF. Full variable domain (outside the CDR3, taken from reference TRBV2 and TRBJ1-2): EPEVTQTPSHQVTQMGQEVILRCVPISNHLYFYWYRQILGQKVEFLVSFYNNEISEKSEIFDDQFSVERPDGSNFTLKIRSTKLEDSAMYFCASTRDSPFTFGSGTRLTVV.

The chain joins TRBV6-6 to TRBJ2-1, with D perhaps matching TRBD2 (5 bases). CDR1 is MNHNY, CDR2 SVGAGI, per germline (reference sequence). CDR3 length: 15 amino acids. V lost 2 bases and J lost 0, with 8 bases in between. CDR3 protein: CASSYGESSYNEQFF. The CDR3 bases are TGTGCCAGCAGTTACGGGGAGAGCTCCTACAATGAGCAGTTCTTC.

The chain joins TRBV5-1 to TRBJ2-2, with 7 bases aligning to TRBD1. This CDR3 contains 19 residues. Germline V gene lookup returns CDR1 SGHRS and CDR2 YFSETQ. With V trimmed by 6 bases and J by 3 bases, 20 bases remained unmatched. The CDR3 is CASTPVALNRGIDTGELFF. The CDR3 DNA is TGCGCCAGCACCCCTGTGGCCCTCAACAGGGGAATAGACACCGGGGAGCTGTTTTTT.

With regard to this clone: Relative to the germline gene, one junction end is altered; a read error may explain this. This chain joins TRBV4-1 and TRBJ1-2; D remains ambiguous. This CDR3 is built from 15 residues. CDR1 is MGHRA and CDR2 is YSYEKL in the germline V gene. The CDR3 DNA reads TGCGCCAGCAGCCAAGATCTCAGAACTAATTATGGCTACACCTTC. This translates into CASSQDLRTNYGYTF.

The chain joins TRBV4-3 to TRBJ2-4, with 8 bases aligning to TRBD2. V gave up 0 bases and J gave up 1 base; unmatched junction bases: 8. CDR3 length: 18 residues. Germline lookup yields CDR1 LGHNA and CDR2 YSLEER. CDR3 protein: CASSQDLAGIGAKNIQYF. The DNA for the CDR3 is TGCGCCAGCAGCCAAGATTTAGCGGGGATTGGGGCCAAAAACATTCAGTACTTC.

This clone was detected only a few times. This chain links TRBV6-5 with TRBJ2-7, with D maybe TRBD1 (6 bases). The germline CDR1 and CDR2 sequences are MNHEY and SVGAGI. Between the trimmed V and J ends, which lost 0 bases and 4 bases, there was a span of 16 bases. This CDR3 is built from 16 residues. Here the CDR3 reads CASSYSILRQAYEQYF. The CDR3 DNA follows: TGTGCCAGCAGTTACTCGATTCTCCGACAGGCTTACGAGCAGTACTTC.

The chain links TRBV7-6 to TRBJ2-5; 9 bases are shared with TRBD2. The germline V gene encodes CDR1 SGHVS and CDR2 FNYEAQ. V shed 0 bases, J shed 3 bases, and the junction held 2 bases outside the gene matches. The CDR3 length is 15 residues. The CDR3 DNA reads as TGTGCCAGCAGCTTAGCGAAGCGGGAGGAAGAGACCCAGTACTTC. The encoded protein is CASSLAKREEETQYF.

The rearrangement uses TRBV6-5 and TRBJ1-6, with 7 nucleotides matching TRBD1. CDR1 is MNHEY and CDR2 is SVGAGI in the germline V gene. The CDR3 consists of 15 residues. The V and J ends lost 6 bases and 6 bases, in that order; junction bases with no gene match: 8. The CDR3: CASRLLQGVNSPLHF. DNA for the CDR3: TGTGCCAGCAGGCTACTCCAGGGGGTTAATTCACCCCTCCACTTT.

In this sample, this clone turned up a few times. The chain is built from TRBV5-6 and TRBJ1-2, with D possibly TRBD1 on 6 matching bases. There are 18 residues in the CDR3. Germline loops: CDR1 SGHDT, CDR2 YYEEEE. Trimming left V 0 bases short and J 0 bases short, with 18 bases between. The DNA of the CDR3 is TGTGCCAGCAGCTTGGCAGGGGCCCAATGGCACTCTAACTATGGCTACACCTTC. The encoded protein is CASSLAGAQWHSNYGYTF. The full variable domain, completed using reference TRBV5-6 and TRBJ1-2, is DAGVTQSPTHLIKTRGQQVTLRCSPKSGHDTVSWYQQALGQGPQFIFQYYEEEERQRGNFPDRFSGHQFPNYSSELNVNALLLGDSALYLCASSLAGAQWHSNYGYTFGSGTRLTVV.

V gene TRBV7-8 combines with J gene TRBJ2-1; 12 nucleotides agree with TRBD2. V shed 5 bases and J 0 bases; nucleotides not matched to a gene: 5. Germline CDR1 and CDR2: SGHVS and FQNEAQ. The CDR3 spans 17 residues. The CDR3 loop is CASSRGLAGSSYNEQFF. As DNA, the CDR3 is TGTGCCAGCAGCAGAGGACTAGCGGGGTCCTCCTACAATGAGCAGTTCTTC. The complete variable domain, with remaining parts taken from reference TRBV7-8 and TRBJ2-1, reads GAGVSQSPRYKVAKRGQDVALRCDPISGHVSLFWYQQALGQGPEFLTYFQNEAQLDKSGLPSDRFFAERPEGSVSTLKIQRTQQEDSAVYLCASSRGLAGSSYNEQFFGPGTRLTVL.

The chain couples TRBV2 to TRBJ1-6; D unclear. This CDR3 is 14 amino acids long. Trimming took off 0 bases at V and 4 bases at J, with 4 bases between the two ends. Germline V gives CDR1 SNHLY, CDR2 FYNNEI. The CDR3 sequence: CASSEATYNSPLHF. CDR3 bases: TGTGCCAGCAGTGAAGCGACATATAATTCACCCCTCCACTTT.

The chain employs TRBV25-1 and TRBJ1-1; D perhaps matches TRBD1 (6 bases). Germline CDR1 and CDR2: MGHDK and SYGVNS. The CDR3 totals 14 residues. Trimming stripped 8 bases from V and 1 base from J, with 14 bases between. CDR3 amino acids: CASGPQGQNTEAFF. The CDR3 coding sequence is TGTGCCAGCGGCCCCCAGGGGCAGAACACTGAAGCTTTCTTT.

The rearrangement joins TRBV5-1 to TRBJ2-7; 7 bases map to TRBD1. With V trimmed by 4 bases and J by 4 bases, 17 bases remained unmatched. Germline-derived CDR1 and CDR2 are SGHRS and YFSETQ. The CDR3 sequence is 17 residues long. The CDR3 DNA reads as TGCGCCAGCAGCGCGATAACACAGGGGATTATGGATTACGAGCAGTACTTC. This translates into CASSAITQGIMDYEQYF.

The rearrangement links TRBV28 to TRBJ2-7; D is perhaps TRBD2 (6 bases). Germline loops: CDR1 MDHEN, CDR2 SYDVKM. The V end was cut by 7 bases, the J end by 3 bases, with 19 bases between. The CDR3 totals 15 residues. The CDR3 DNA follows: TGTGCCAGCAACTCGGGGGTGGTTGCCCTCTACGAGCAGTACTTC. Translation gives CASNSGVVALYEQYF. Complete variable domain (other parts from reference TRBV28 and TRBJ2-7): DVKVTQSSRYLVKRTGEKVFLECVQDMDHENMFWYRQDPGLGLRLIYFSYDVKMKEKGDIPEGYSVSREKKERFSLILESASTNQTSMYLCASNSGVVALYEQYFGPGTRLTVT.

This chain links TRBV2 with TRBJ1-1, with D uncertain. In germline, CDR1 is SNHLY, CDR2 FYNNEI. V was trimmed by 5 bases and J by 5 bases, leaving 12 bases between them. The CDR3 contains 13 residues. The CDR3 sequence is CASSLREKTEAFF. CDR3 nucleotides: TGTGCCAGCAGTCTGAGGGAGAAGACTGAAGCTTTCTTT. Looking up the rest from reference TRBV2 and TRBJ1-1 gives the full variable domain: EPEVTQTPSHQVTQMGQEVILRCVPISNHLYFYWYRQILGQKVEFLVSFYNNEISEKSEIFDDQFSVERPDGSNFTLKIRSTKLEDSAMYFCASSLREKTEAFFGQGTRLTVV.

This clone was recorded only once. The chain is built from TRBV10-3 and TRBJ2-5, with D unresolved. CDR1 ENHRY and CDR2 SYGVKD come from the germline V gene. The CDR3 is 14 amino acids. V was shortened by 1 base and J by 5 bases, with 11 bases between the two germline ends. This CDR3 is CAISELGEIETQYF. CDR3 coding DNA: TGTGCCATCAGTGAGTTAGGAGAAATTGAGACCCAGTACTTC.

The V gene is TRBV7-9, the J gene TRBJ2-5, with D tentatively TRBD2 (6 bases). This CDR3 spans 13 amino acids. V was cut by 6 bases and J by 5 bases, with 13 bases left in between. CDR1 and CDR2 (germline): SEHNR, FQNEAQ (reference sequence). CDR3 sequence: CASRSRGGETQYF. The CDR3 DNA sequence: TGTGCCAGCAGATCCAGAGGAGGGGAGACCCAGTACTTC.

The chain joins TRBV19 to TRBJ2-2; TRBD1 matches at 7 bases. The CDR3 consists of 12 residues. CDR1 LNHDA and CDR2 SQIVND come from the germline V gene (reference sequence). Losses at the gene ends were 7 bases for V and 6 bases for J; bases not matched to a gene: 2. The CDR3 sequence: CASNRGPGELFF. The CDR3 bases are TGTGCCAGTAACAGGGGCCCCGGGGAGCTGTTTTTT.